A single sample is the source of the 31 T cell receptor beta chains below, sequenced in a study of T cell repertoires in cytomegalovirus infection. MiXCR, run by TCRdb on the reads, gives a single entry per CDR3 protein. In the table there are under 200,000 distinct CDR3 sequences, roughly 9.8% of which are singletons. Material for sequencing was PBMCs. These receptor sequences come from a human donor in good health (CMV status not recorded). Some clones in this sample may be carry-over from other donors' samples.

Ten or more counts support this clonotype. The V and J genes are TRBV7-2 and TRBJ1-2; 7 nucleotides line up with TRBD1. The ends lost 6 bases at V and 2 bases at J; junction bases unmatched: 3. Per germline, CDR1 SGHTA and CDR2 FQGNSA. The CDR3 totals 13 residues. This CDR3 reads CASSRGQNYGYTF. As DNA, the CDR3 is TGTGCCAGCAGTAGGGGACAGAACTATGGCTACACCTTC.

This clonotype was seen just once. The CDR3 sequence: CASSMTGASTDTQYF. The CDR3 DNA reads as TGTGCCAGTAGTATGACGGGAGCTAGCACAGATACGCAGTATTTT. The chain combines TRBV19 with TRBJ2-3; D is perhaps TRBD2 (6 bases). Germline values: CDR1 LNHDA, CDR2 SQIVND (reference sequence). This CDR3 has 15 amino acids. Trimming cost V 3 bases and J 0 bases, with 10 bases left between them.

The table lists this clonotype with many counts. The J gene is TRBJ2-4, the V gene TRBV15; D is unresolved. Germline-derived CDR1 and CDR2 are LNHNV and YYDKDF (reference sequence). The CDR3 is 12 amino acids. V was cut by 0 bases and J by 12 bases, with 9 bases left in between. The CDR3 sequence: CATSRDRSRQYF. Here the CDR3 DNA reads TGTGCCACCAGCAGAGATAGGAGCCGTCAGTACTTC.

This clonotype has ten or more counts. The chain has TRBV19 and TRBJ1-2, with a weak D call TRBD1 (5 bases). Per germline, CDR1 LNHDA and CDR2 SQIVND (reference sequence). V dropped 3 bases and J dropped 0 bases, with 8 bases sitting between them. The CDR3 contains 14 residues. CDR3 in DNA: TGTGCCAGTAGTATCCGGGGCGCTAACTATGGCTACACCTTC. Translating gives CASSIRGANYGYTF.

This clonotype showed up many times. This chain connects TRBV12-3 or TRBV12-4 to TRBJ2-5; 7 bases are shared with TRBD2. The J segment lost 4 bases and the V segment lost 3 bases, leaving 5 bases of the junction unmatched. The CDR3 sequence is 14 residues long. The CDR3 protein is CASSFREAPETQYF. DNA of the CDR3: TGTGCCAGCAGTTTCCGGGAGGCCCCAGAGACCCAGTACTTC.

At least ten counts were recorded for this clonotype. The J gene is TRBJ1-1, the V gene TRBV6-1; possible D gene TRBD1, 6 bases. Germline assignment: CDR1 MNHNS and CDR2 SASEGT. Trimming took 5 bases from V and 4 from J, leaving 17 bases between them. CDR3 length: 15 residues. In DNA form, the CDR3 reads TGTGCCAGCAGTCCTAACCGGGACAAGGGCACTGAAGCTTTCTTT. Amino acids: CASSPNRDKGTEAFF.

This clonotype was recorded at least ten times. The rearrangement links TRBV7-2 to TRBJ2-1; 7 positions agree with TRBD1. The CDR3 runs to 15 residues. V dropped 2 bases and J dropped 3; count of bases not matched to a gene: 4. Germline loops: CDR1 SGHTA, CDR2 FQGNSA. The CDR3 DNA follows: TGTGCCAGCAGCTTAAAGGGGGCAAACTACAATGAGCAGTTCTTC. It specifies CASSLKGANYNEQFF.

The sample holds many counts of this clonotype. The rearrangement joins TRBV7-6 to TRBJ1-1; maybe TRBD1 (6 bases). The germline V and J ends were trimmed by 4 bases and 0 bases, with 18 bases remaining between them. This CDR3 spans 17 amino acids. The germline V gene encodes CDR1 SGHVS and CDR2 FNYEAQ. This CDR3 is CASSSPRDTAMNTEAFF. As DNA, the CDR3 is TGTGCCAGCAGCTCGCCCCGGGACACGGCTATGAACACTGAAGCTTTCTTT. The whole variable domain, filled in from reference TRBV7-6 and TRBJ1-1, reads GAGVSQSPRYKVTKRGQDVALRCDPISGHVSLYWYRQALGQGPEFLTYFNYEAQQDKSGLPNDRFSAERPEGSISTLTIQRTEQRDSAMYRCASSSPRDTAMNTEAFFGQGTRLTVV.

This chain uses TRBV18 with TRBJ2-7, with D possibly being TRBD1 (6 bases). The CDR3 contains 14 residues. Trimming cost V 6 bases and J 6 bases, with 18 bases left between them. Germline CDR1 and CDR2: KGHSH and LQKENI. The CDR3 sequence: CASSQLESRGEQYF. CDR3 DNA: TGTGCCAGCTCCCAACTTGAAAGCAGGGGCGAGCAGTACTTC.

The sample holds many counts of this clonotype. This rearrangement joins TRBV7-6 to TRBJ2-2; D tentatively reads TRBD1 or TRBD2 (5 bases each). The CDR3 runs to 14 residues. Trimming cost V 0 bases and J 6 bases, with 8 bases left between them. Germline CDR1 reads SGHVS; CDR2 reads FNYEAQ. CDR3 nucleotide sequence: TGTGCCAGCAGCTTAGCCCAGGGAGCCGGGGAGCTGTTTTTT. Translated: CASSLAQGAGELFF.

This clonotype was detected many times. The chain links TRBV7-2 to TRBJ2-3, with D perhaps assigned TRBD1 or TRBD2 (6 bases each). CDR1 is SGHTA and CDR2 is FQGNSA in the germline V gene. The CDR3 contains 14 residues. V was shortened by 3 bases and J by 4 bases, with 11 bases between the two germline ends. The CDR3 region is CASSLGGASDTQYF. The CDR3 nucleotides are TGTGCCAGCAGCTTGGGGGGCGCATCAGATACGCAGTATTTT. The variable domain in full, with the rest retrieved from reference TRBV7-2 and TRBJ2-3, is GAGVSQSPSNKVTEKGKDVELRCDPISGHTALYWYRQSLGQGLEFLIYFQGNSAPDKSGLPSDRFSAERTGGSVSTLTIQRTQQEDSAVYLCASSLGGASDTQYFGPGTRLTVL.

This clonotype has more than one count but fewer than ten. CDR3 DNA sequence: TGCAGTGCTAGAGCCGGGACTAGCGCAGAAGATACGCAGTATTTT. It codes for CSARAGTSAEDTQYF. This sequence joins TRBV20-1 and TRBJ2-3; 10 positions agree with TRBD2. The CDR3 sequence is 15 residues long. With 1 base clipped from V and 5 bases from J, the junction kept 6 bases outside the gene matches. Germline-derived CDR1 and CDR2 are DFQATT and SNEGSKA (reference sequence).

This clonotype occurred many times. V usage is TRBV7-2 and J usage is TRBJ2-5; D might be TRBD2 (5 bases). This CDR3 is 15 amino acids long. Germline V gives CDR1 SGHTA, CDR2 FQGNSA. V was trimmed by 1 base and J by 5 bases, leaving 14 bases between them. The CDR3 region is CASSLDLRSGETQYF. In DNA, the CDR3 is TGTGCCAGCAGCTTAGATTTGCGGTCGGGGGAGACCCAGTACTTC.

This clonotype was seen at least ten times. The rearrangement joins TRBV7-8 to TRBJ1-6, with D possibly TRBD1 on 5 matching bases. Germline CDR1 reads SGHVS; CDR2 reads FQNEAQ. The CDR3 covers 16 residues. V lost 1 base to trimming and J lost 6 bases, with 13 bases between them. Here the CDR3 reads CASSLGWGEGNSPLHF. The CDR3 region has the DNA TGTGCCAGCAGCTTAGGGTGGGGGGAAGGTAATTCACCCCTCCACTTT.

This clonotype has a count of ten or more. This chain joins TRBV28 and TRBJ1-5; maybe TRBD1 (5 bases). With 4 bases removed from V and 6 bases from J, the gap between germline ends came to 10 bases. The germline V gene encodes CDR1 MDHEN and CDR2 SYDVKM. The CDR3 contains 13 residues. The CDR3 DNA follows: TGTGCCAGCAGTTCAGGGATCACTCAGCCCCAGCATTTT. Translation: CASSSGITQPQHF.

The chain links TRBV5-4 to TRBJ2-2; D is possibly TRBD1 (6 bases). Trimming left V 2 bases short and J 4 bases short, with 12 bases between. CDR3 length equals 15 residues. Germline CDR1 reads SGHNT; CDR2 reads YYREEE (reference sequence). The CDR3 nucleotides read TGTGCCAGCAGCTTTAACAGGGAACTCACCGGGGAGCTGTTTTTT. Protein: CASSFNRELTGELFF.

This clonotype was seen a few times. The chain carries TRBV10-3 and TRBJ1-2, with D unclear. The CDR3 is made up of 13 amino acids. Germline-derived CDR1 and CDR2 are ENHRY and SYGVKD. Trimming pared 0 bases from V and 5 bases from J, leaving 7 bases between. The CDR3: CAISESEAYGYTF. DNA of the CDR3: TGTGCCATCAGTGAGTCGGAGGCTTATGGCTACACCTTC.

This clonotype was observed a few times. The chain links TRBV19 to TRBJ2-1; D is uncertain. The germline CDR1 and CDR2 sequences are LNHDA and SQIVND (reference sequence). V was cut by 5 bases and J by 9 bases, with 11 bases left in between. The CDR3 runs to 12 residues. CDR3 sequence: CASSPTTIEQFF. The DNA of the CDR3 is TGTGCCAGTAGTCCTACGACAATTGAGCAGTTCTTC.

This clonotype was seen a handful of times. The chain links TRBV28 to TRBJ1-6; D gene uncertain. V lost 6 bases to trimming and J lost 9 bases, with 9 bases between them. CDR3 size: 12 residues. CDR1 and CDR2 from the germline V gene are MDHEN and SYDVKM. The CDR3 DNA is TGTGCCAGCAGACTATTAGGTTCACCCCTCCACTTT. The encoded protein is CASRLLGSPLHF.

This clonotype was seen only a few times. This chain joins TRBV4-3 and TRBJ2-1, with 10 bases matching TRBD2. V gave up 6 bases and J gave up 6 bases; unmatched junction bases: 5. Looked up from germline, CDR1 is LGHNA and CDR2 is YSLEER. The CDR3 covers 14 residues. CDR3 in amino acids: CASSTSGASNEQFF. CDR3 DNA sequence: TGCGCCAGCAGTACTAGCGGGGCCTCCAATGAGCAGTTCTTC.

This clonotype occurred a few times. Written as DNA, the CDR3 is TGTGCCAGCAGCCAAGTGGGACTACTCCTAGGAAAGAACACTGAAGCTTTCTTT. Translated: CASSQVGLLLGKNTEAFF. The V call is TRBV3-1, the J call TRBJ1-1, with D maybe TRBD1 (5 bases). The germline V gene encodes CDR1 LGHDT and CDR2 YNNKEL (reference sequence). Trimming took 1 base from V and 1 from J, leaving 19 bases between them. The CDR3 runs to 18 residues.

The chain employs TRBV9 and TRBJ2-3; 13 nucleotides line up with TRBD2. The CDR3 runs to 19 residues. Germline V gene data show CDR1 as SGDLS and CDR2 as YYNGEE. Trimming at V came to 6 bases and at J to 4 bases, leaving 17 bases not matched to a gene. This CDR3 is CASTPPPRLAGGCADTQYF. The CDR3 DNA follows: TGTGCCAGCACCCCCCCCCCGAGACTAGCGGGAGGATGCGCAGATACGCAGTATTTT.

The CDR3 reads CSVEDPGGGESTDTQYF. CDR3 coding DNA: TGCAGCGTTGAAGACCCGGGGGGGGGGGAGTCCACAGATACGCAGTATTTT. The chain joins TRBV29-1 to TRBJ2-3; 8 positions agree with TRBD2. This CDR3 has 17 amino acids. Per germline, CDR1 SQVTM and CDR2 ANQGSEA. V trimming: 0 bases; J trimming: 2 bases; junction bases outside the gene matches: 10.

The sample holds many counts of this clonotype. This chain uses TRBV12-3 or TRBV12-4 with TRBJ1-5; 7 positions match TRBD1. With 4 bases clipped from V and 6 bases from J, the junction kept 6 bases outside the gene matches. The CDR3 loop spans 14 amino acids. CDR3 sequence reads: CASSSTGQAQPQHF. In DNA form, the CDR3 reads TGTGCCAGCAGTTCGACAGGGCAGGCTCAGCCCCAGCATTTT.

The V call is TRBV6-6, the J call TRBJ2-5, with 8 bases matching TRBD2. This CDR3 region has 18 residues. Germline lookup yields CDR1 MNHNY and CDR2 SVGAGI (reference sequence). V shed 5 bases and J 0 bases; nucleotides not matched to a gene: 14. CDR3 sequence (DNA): TGTGCCAGCAGTATACGGGGGGGAGAAACAACCCACCAAGAGACCCAGTACTTC. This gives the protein CASSIRGGETTHQETQYF.

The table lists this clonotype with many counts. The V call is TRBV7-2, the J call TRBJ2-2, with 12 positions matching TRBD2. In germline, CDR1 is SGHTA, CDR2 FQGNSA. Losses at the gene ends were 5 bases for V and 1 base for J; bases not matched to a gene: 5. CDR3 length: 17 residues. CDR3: CASSTRTSGKNTGELFF. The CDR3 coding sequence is TGTGCCAGCAGCACCCGGACTAGCGGGAAGAACACCGGGGAGCTGTTTTTT.

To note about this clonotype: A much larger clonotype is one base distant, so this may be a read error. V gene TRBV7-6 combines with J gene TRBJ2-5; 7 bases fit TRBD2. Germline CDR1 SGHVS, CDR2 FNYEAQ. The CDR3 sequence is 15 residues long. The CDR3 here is CASSLLAQGQETKYF. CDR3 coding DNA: TGTGCCAGCAGCCTACTAGCGCAGGGTCAAGAGACCAAGTACTTC.

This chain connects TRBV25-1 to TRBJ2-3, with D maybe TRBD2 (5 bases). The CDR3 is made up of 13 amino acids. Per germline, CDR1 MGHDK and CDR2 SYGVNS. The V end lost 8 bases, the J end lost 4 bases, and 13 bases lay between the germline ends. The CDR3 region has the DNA TGTGCCAGCCGAGATGGAGGAGCAGATACGCAGTATTTT. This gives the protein CASRDGGADTQYF.

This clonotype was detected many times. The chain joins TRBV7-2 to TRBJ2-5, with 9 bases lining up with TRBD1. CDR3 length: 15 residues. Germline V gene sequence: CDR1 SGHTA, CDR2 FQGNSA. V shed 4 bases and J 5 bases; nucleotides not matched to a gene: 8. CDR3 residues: CASSSDRGNLETQYF. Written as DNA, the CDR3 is TGTGCCAGCAGCTCCGACAGGGGGAATCTGGAGACCCAGTACTTC. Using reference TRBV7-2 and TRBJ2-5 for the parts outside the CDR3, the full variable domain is GAGVSQSPSNKVTEKGKDVELRCDPISGHTALYWYRQSLGQGLEFLIYFQGNSAPDKSGLPSDRFSAERTGGSVSTLTIQRTQQEDSAVYLCASSSDRGNLETQYFGPGTRLLVL.

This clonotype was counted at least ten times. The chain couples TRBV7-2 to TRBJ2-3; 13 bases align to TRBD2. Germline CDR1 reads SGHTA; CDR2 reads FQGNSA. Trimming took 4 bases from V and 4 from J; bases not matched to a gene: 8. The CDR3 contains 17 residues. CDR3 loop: CASSWTSGRGGADTQYF. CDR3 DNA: TGTGCCAGCAGCTGGACTAGCGGGAGAGGGGGCGCAGATACGCAGTATTTT. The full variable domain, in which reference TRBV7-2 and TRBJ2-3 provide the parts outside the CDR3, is GAGVSQSPSNKVTEKGKDVELRCDPISGHTALYWYRQSLGQGLEFLIYFQGNSAPDKSGLPSDRFSAERTGGSVSTLTIQRTQQEDSAVYLCASSWTSGRGGADTQYFGPGTRLTVL.

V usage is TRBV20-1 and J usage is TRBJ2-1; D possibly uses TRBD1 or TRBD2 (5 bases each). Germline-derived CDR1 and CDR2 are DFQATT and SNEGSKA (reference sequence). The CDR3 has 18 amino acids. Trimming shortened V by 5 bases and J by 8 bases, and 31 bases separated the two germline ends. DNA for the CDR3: TGCAGTGCTGAGGGCCCCCTAGGTGGGGGACGAGGAGGTCATGAGCAGTTCTTC. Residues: CSAEGPLGGGRGGHEQFF.